This T cell receptor beta chain was captured by sequencing in a study of blood T cell repertoires in COVID-19 (TCRdb year 2020). Turning to the overall study: Samples from collaborators originated in the United States, Italy and Spain and spanned both the acute and convalescent phases of COVID-19. The prospective study material was composed of cDNA or gDNA derived from T cells, B-cell-depleted T cells, or PBMCs. Nearly every sample came with metadata listing a de-identified subject ID, COVID-19 status, age in years and sex. The samples were drawn from the first 160 participants of the ongoing ImmuneRACE study and from 950 to 1,500 subjects provided by 6 global collaborators. The repertoires were released in a freely available public database meant as a resource for research on the immune response to SARS-CoV-2. The dataset comprised deeply sampled blood TCRbeta repertoires from subjects exposed to, actively infected with, or recovered from COVID-19. Where HLA class I and class II types were available, the types were taken from metadata supplied by the sample provider, not from assay-based typing. General findings and caveats noted by the study authors: The amount of clinical and demographic metadata varied by source and participant and was provided uncurated.

With regard to this clone: What antigen it recognizes has not been identified. Base qualities are missing; no much larger clone stands one base away.

TCRbeta CDR3 regions were amplified from genomic DNA by means of the immunoSEQ Assay, a bias-controlled multiplex PCR. The paper's data handling went like this. Within the assay, amplification of reference gene primers was used to estimate how many nucleated cells each sample contained. To quantify the absolute abundance of each unique TCRbeta CDR3 rearrangement, sequence reads were collapsed and filtered. For each sample, productive Simpson clonality was calculated by taking the square root of Simpson's diversity index across productive rearrangements. Drawn from immuneACCESS, this table holds only the in-frame rearrangements with V and J called that TCRdb kept. Clones are partly lost; checked studies trace under half to an unresolved V gene and leave the rest unexplained. V and J calls plus clone size are reproduced from that table; the DNA served to infer D and trimming. The sample has 450,000 to 500,000 clones on record, roughly 85% of them singletons. The ten largest account for 3.2% of the sample.

Spanning cysteine to phenylalanine, the CDR3 consists of 14 amino acids. Here the CDR3 DNA is all that survives: 42 bases in frame from base 1. The junction carries 10 bases between V and J, which are trimmed by 3 bases and 5 bases respectively. The germline V gene encodes CDR1 LNHNV and CDR2 YYDKDF (reference sequence). The collaborating institutions used their own protocols to collect whole blood in K2EDTA tubes. Collaborator samples were shipped for TCRbeta analysis as frozen whole blood, isolated PBMCs, or DNA extracted from either sample type. Sequences were obtained from peripheral blood. This clonotype was obtained from a human donor in a cohort sampled during active COVID-19. This receptor chain uses TRBV15 and TRBJ1-4; the D gene is possibly TRBD1, with 5 bases matching. Here is the DNA: TGTGCCACCAGCAGGGGGCCAATCAATGAAAAACTGTTTTTT. Its protein product is CATSRGPINEKLFF.